This T cell receptor beta chain was sequenced in a study of blood T cell repertoires in COVID-19. The wider study: Sample material is recorded as cDNA or gDNA derived from T cells, B-cell-depleted T cells, or PBMCs.

In Seattle, patients joined the study during active infection and were tracked longitudinally. Repertoires were generated with immunoSEQ multiplex PCR, while TCRdb's copy carries only in-frame clones and drops some. Of over 200,000 clones listed, around 90% are singletons. The CDR3 is 15 residues long. V was clipped by 5 bases and J by 2 bases; unmatched bases: 5. Germline CDR1 reads LNHDA; CDR2 reads SQIVND (reference sequence). Material: peripheral blood. V usage is TRBV19 and J usage is TRBJ2-1; TRBD2 aligns across 8 bases. This clonotype was obtained from a young adult with COVID-19, enrolled during active disease. CDR3 loop: CASSLGAGAYNEQFF. CDR3 bases: TGTGCCAGTAGTCTAGGAGCGGGGGCCTACAATGAGCAGTTCTTC.